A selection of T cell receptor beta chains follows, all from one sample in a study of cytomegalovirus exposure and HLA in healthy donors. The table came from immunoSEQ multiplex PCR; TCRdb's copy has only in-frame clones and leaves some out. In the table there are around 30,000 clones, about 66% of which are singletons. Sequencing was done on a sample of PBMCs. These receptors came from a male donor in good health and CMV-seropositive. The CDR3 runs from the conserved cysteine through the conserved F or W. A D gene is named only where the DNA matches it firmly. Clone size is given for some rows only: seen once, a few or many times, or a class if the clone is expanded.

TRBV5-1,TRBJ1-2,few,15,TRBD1,TGCGCCAGCAGCTTGGCCGGGACAGGGGATCATGGCTACACCTTC,CASSLAGTGDHGYTF
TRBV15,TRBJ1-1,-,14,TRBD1,TGTGCCACCAGCAGTGAATCACAGGGGTCTGAAGCTTTCTTT,CATSSESQGSEAFF
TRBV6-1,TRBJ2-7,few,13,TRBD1,TGTGCCAGCTCAACAGGGGCACTCTACGAGCAGTACTTC,CASSTGALYEQYF
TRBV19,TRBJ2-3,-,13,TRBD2,TGTGCCAGTAGAACTAGCGGCACAGATACGCAGTATTTT,CASRTSGTDTQYF
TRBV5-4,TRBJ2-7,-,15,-,TGTGCCAGCAGCACCGGTGGAGCGGCGGTACGAGAGCAGTACTTC,CASSTGGAAVREQYF
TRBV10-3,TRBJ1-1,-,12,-,TGTGCCATTGCGGGCGGGAACACTGAAGCTTTCTTT,CAIAGGNTEAFF
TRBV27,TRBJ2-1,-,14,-,TGTGCCAGCTCCCCGCGGTACCCCTACAATGAGCAGTTCTTC,CASSPRYPYNEQFF
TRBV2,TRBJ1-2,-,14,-,TGTGCCAGCACCGCGGGGAGAGTGAGCTATGGCTACACCTTC,CASTAGRVSYGYTF
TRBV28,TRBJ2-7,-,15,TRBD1,TGTGCCAGCAGTTTATCCAGGGGGTGGTCCTACGAGCAGTACTTC,CASSLSRGWSYEQYF
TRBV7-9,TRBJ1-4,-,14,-,TGTGCCAGCAGCTTAGTTGGGCGCAGGGAAAAACTGTTTTTT,CASSLVGRREKLFF
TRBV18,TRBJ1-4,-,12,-,TGTGCCAGCTCACCTCAGGGTGGGAAACTGTTTTTT,CASSPQGGKLFF
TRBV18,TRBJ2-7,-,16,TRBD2,TGTGCCAGCTCACCACCACTAGCGGGAAGCCCCTACGAGCAGTACTTC,CASSPPLAGSPYEQYF
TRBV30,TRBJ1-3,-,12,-,TGTGCCTGGAGTGTACGGGGAAACACCATATATTTT,CAWSVRGNTIYF
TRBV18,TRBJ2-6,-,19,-,TGTGCCAGCTCACCACACCCCCAGGGTATAGTCTCTGGGGCCAACGTCCTGACTTTC,CASSPHPQGIVSGANVLTF
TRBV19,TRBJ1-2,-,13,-,TGTGCCAGAGCATTGGGGGGGAACTATGGCTACAACTTC,CARALGGNYGYNF
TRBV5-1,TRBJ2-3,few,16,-,TGCGCCAGCTCACCTTGGACTCCCCTGGAAGGGGATACGCAGTATTTT,CASSPWTPLEGDTQYF
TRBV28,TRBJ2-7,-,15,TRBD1,TGTGCCAGCATTCGGGCGTCAGGGGGCGTTTCCGAGCAGTACTTC,CASIRASGGVSEQYF
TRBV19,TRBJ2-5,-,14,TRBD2,TGTGCCAGTAGTGATGAGGGGAGGGGAGAGACCCAGTACTTC,CASSDEGRGETQYF
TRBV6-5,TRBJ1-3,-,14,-,TGTGCCAGCAGTCGCGGGGTGTCTGGAAACACCATATATTTT,CASSRGVSGNTIYF
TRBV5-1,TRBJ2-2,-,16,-,TGCGCCAGCAGCCCAGGGACTGTTGTAGGCACCGGGGAGCTGTTTTTT,CASSPGTVVGTGELFF
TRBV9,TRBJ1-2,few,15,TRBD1,TGTGCCAGCAGCCCAGAGGATTGGACAGGGGATGGCTACACCTTC,CASSPEDWTGDGYTF
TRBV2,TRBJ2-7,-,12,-,TGTGCCAGCAGTGAATCCTCCCACGAGCAGTACTTC,CASSESSHEQYF
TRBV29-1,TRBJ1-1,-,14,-,TGCAGCGTCGCCCAGGGTTCGTGGAACACTGAAGCTTTCTTT,CSVAQGSWNTEAFF
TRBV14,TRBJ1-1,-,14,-,TGTGCCAGCAGCCAAGTCGGGACCCCGGGGGGAGCTTTCTTT,CASSQVGTPGGAFF
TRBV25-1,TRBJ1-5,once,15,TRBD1,TGTGCCAGCAGTGGGGACAGGGGGCCTAATCAGCCCCAGCATTTT,CASSGDRGPNQPQHF
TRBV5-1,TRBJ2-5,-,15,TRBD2,TGCGCCAGCAGCTATAGCGGGAGGGCCCCAGAGACCCAGTACTTC,CASSYSGRAPETQYF
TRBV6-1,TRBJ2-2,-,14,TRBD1,TGTGCCAGCAGTCCGGGACAGGGGAATGGGGAGCTGTTTTTT,CASSPGQGNGELFF
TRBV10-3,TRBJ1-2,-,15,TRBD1,TGTGCCATCAGTAGGACAGGGATCTCTAACTATGGCTACACCTTC,CAISRTGISNYGYTF
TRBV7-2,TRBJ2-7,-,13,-,TGTGCCAGCAGCCCGACAATCTCCTACGAGCAGTACTTC,CASSPTISYEQYF
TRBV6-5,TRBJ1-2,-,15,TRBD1,TGTGCCACCAACAGACAGGGGGGCGCCCTCTATGGCTACACCTTC,CATNRQGGALYGYTF
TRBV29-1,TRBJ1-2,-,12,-,TGCAGCGTTGCTGTGGGGCGAGAGGGCTACACCTTC,CSVAVGREGYTF
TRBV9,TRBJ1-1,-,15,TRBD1,TGTGCCAGCAGCGATGCTCCGGGACAGGGGACTGAAGCTTTCTTT,CASSDAPGQGTEAFF
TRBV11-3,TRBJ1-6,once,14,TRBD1,TGTGCCAGCAGCCGGACAGGGCAGAATTCACCCCTCCACTTT,CASSRTGQNSPLHF
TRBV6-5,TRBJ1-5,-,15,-,TGTGCCAGCAGCCTGGACAGTGGGAGCAATCAGCCCCAGCATTTT,CASSLDSGSNQPQHF
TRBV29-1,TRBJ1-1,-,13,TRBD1,TGCAGCGTCCAACGACAGGGCCCCACTGAAGCTTTCTTT,CSVQRQGPTEAFF
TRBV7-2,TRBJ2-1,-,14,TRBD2,TGTGCCAGCAGCTTGGGACTAGCGGGAGATGAGCAGTTCTTC,CASSLGLAGDEQFF
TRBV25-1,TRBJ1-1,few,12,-,TGTGCCAGCAGGACAGGGAACACTGAAGCTTTCTTT,CASRTGNTEAFF
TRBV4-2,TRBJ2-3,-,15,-,TGTGCCAGCAGCCAGGGACTCTTGGGAACAGATACGCAGTATTTT,CASSQGLLGTDTQYF
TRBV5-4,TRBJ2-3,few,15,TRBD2,TGTGCCAGCAGCTTGACGGGAGGGGGCACAGATACGCAGTATTTT,CASSLTGGGTDTQYF
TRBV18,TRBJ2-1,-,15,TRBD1,TGTGCCAGCTCACCGATAGGGACAGCGCTAAATGAGCAGTTCTTC,CASSPIGTALNEQFF
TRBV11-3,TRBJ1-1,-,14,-,TGTGCCAGCAGCCGGCAGGGGAGGGAGACTGAAGCTTTCTTT,CASSRQGRETEAFF
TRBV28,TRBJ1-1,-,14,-,TGTGCCAGCAGTCTATACAGGGCTGACACTGAAGCTTTCTTT,CASSLYRADTEAFF
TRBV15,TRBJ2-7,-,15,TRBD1,TGTGCCACCAGCAGAGAAGGGACAGTCCTGGGCGAGCAGTACTTC,CATSREGTVLGEQYF
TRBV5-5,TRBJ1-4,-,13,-,TGTGCCAGCAGCTTAGGGAGTCGGGAAAAACTGTTTTTT,CASSLGSREKLFF
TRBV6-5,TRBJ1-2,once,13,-,TGTGCCAGCAGACGACAGAGCAACTATGGCTACACCTTC,CASRRQSNYGYTF